A single sample is the source of the 9 T cell receptor beta chains below, sequenced in a study of T-cell reconstitution after alpha-beta-depleted transplantation in children. The library targeted TCRbeta and was prepared with unique molecular identifiers. TCRdb independently ran MiXCR on the PCR reads; one entry per CDR3 protein. This table holds 500,000 or so distinct CDR3 sequences, over 9.5% found once. The starting material was PBMCs, mostly from graft donor cells, obtained 180 days after TCRalphabeta/CD19-depleted stem cell transplant. These TCRs come from a female patient aged 2-10 years who had a stem cell transplant for aplastic anemia, so the T cells may come from the graft donor.

In this sample, this clonotype turned up a few times. The chain links TRBV20-1 to TRBJ2-5; 7 bases map to TRBD2. From germline, CDR1 is DFQATT and CDR2 SNEGSKA (reference sequence). The CDR3 runs to 13 residues. The J segment lost 2 bases and the V segment lost 7 bases, leaving 7 bases of the junction unmatched. CDR3 DNA sequence: TGCAGTGGTACCCCGGGACTACAAGAGACCCAGTACTTC. It is translated as CSGTPGLQETQYF.

V is TRBV7-2 and J is TRBJ2-1; the D gene is possibly TRBD2 (5 bases). V dropped 3 bases and J dropped 10 bases, with 7 bases sitting between them. The CDR3 has 11 residues. Looked up from germline, CDR1 is SGHTA and CDR2 is FQGNSA. CDR3 in amino acids: CASSFWREQFF. The CDR3 bases are TGTGCCAGCAGCTTTTGGAGGGAGCAGTTCTTC.

The table lists this clonotype with many counts. V usage is TRBV29-1 and J usage is TRBJ1-1, with 8 bases fitting TRBD1. CDR3 length equals 12 residues. CDR1 is SQVTM, CDR2 ANQGSEA, per germline. Losses at the gene ends were 7 bases for V and 10 bases for J; bases not matched to a gene: 11. CDR3 residues: CSGGQEPAGAFF. The CDR3 coding sequence is TGCAGCGGGGGACAGGAACCAGCTGGAGCTTTCTTT.

This clonotype was observed a few times. The rearrangement uses TRBV7-6 and TRBJ2-2; no firm D call. The CDR3 spans 18 residues. The germline V gene has CDR1 SGHVS and CDR2 FNYEAQ. V lost 0 bases and J 6 bases, leaving 20 bases between the germline ends. Here the CDR3 reads CASSLASWGLGAAGELFF. Here the CDR3 DNA reads TGTGCCAGCAGCTTAGCCTCCTGGGGTTTGGGCGCGGCCGGGGAGCTGTTTTTT.

This clonotype showed up many times. The chain recombines TRBV7-9 with TRBJ2-4; 8 nucleotides agree with TRBD1. CDR3 size: 17 residues. Losses at the gene ends were 2 bases for V and 2 bases for J; bases not matched to a gene: 8. Germline V gene data show CDR1 as SEHNR and CDR2 as FQNEAQ (reference sequence). The CDR3 sequence: CASSLPLTGATKNIQYF. The CDR3 DNA reads TGTGCCAGCAGCTTACCCCTGACAGGGGCCACCAAAAACATTCAGTACTTC.

This clonotype appeared many times. The rearrangement uses TRBV6-5 and TRBJ2-1; 11 bases fit TRBD2. The CDR3 extends over 17 amino acids. Germline assignment: CDR1 MNHEY and CDR2 SVGAGI. After removal of 4 bases from V and 2 bases from J, the junction contained 7 bases not matched to a gene. The CDR3 reads CASSFSTSGATYNEQFF. The DNA for the CDR3 is TGTGCCAGCAGTTTCTCGACTAGCGGGGCTACCTACAATGAGCAGTTCTTC.

The sample holds many counts of this clonotype. The J gene is TRBJ2-7, the V gene TRBV18; D unresolved. V was trimmed by 6 bases and J by 4 bases, leaving 1 base between them. CDR1 and CDR2 from the germline V gene are KGHSH and LQKENI. The CDR3 length is 9 residues. CDR3 coding DNA: TGTGCCAGCTCTTACGAGCAGTACGTC. The encoded protein is CASSYEQYV.

In this sample, this clonotype turned up a few times. The V call is TRBV7-9, the J call TRBJ2-3, with 8 positions matching TRBD2. V gave up 1 base and J gave up 4 bases; unmatched junction bases: 4. The CDR3 is 15 amino acids. Germline CDR1 and CDR2: SEHNR and FQNEAQ (reference sequence). CDR3 coding DNA: TGTGCCAGCAGCTTAGGTAGCGGGAACTCAGATACGCAGTATTTT. The encoded protein is CASSLGSGNSDTQYF.

The V and J genes are TRBV9 and TRBJ2-7, with D unclear. Trimming cost V 0 bases and J 0 bases, with 4 bases left between them. The germline V gene encodes CDR1 SGDLS and CDR2 YYNGEE. The CDR3 is made up of 13 amino acids. CDR3 residues: CASSVGYSYEQYF. The CDR3 DNA sequence: TGTGCCAGCAGCGTAGGTTACTCCTACGAGCAGTACTTC.